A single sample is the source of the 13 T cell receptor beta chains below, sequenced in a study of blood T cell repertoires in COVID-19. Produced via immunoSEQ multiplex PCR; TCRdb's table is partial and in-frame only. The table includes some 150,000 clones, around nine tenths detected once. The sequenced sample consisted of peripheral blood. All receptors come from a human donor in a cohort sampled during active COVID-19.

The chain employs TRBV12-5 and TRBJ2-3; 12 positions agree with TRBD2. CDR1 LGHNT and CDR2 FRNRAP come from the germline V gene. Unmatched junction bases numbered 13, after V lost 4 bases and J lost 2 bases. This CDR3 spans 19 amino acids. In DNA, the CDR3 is TGTGCTAGTGGTTCCCCAACCGTGACTAGCGGGGGATACACAGATACGCAGTATTTT. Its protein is CASGSPTVTSGGYTDTQYF.

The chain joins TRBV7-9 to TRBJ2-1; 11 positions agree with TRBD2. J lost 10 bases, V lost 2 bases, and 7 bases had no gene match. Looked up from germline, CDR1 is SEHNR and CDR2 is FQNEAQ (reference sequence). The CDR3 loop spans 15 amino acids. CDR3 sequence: CASSLTPSGRTEQFF. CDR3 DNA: TGTGCCAGCAGCTTAACCCCTAGCGGGAGGACCGAGCAGTTCTTC.

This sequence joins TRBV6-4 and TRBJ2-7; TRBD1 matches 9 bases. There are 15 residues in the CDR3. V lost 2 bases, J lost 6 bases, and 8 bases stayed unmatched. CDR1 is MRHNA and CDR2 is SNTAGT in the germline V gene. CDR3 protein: CASSDPGQGPFEQYF. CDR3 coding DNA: TGTGCCAGCAGTGACCCGGGACAGGGCCCTTTCGAGCAGTACTTC.

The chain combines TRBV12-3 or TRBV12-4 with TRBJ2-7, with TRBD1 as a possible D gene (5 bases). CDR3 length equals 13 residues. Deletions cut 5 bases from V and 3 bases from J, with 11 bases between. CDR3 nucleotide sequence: TGTGCCAGCAGTCGTGGACACGGCTACGAGCAGTACTTC. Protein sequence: CASSRGHGYEQYF.

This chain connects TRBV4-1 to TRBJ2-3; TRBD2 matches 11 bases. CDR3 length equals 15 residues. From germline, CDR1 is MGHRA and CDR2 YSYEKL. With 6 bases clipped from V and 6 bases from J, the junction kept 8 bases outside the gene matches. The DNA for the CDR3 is TGCGCCAGCAGGGGAGGGGCTAGCGGGGGGGATACGCAGTATTTT. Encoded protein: CASRGGASGGDTQYF.

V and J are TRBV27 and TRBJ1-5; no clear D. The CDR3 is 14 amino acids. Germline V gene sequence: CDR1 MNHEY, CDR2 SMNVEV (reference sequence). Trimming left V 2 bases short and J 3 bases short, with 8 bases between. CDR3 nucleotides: TGTGCCAGCAGTTTAGGCAGTTACAATCAGCCCCAGCATTTT. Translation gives CASSLGSYNQPQHF.

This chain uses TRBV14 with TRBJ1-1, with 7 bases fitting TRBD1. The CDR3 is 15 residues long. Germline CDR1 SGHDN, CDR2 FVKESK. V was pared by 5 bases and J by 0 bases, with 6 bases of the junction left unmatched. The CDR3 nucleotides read TGTGCCAGCAGCACCCGGGACAGCGTGAACACTGAAGCTTTCTTT. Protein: CASSTRDSVNTEAFF.

CDR3 sequence: CASSSSGNYGYTF. The CDR3 nucleotides are TGCGCCAGCAGCTCTTCAGGAAACTATGGCTACACCTTC. The rearrangement joins TRBV5-1 to TRBJ1-2; D is undetermined. The germline CDR1 and CDR2 sequences are SGHRS and YFSETQ. The CDR3 covers 13 residues. Trimming removed 3 bases from V and 2 bases from J, with 8 bases in between.

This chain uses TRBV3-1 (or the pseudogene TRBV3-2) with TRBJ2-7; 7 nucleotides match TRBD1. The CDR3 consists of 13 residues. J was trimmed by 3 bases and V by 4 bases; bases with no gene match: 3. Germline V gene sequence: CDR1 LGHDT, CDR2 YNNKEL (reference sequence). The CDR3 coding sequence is TGTGCCAGCAGCCGGGACAGTTACTACGAGCAGTACTTC. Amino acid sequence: CASSRDSYYEQYF.

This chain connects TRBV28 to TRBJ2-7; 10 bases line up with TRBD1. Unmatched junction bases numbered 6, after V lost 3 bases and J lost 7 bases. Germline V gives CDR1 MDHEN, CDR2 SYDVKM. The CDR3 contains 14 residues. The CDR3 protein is CASSLTGGAGEQYF. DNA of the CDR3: TGTGCCAGCAGTTTGACAGGGGGCGCGGGGGAGCAGTACTTC.

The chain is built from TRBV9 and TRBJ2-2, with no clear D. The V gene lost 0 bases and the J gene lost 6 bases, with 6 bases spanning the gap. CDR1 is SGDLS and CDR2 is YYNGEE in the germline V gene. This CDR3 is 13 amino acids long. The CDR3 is CASSVGSPGELFF. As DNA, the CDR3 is TGTGCCAGCAGCGTAGGTAGCCCCGGGGAGCTGTTTTTT.

In DNA form, the CDR3 reads TGCGCCAGCAGCATCGGACAGGGGGGGACTGAAGCTTTCTTT. It encodes CASSIGQGGTEAFF. The genes are TRBV5-1 and TRBJ1-1; 10 nucleotides agree with TRBD1. CDR3 length: 14 amino acids. Germline trimming cut 4 bases from V and 5 bases from J; bases unmatched to any gene: 5. CDR1 and CDR2 (germline): SGHRS, YFSETQ.

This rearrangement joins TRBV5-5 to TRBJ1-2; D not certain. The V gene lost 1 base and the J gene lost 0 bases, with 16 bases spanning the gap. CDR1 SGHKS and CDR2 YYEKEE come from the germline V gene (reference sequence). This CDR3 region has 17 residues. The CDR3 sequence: CASSLLSNPVTNYGYTF. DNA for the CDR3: TGTGCCAGCAGCTTGCTTAGTAATCCGGTGACTAACTATGGCTACACCTTC. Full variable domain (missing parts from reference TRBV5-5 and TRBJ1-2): DAGVTQSPTHLIKTRGQQVTLRCSPISGHKSVSWYQQVLGQGPQFIFQYYEKEERGRGNFPDRFSARQFPNYSSELNVNALLLGDSALYLCASSLLSNPVTNYGYTFGSGTRLTVV.